The table lists the clone carrying this TCR beta chain with many counts. Its cognate antigen is unknown. The sample comes from a study of T-cell memory formation after mild COVID-19. TCRdb redid the calling of the 5' RACE reads with MiXCR, one entry per CDR3 protein. The sample lists approximately 500,000 distinct CDR3 sequences, 20% to 30% seen once, with around an eighth in the top ten. The CDR3 has 13 residues. Trimming shortened V by 5 bases and J by 5 bases, and 12 bases separated the two germline ends. The germline CDR1 and CDR2 sequences are SGDLS and YYNGEE. Study results and caveats: What remained unconfirmed was the SARS-CoV-2 specificity of second-wave clones peaking on day 37.

This rearrangement joins TRBV9 to TRBJ2-3; tentatively, D is TRBD2 (6 bases). Sequencing was done on a sample of PBMCs or a T cell subset sorted from them (not recorded which). This TCR was sampled from an adult woman who had mild COVID-19 (a few samples of this study predate the infection). Cell type and time point are not known. The CDR3 sequence is CASSPPAGDTQYF. DNA for the CDR3: TGTGCCAGCAGTCCCCCAGCGGGAGATACGCAGTATTTT.